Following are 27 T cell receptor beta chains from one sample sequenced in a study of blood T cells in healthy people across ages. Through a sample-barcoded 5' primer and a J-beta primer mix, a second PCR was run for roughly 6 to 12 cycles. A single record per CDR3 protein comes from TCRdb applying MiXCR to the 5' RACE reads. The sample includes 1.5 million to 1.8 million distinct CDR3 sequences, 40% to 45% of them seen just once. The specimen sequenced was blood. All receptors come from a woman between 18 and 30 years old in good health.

The CDR3 loop reads CSALYQSYEQYF. CDR3 DNA sequence: TGCAGTGCCCTTTATCAGTCCTACGAGCAGTACTTC. This rearrangement joins TRBV20-1 to TRBJ2-7; D unresolved. Trimming took off 6 bases at V and 1 base at J, with 10 bases between the two ends. This CDR3 has 12 residues. Germline V lookup: CDR1 DFQATT, CDR2 SNEGSKA (reference sequence).

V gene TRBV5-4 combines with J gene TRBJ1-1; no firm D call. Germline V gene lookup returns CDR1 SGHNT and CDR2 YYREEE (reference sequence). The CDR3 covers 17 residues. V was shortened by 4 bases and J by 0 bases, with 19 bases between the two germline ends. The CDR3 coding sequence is TGTGCCAGCAGCCGAGGACGAGGTCCGATCCTGAACACTGAAGCTTTCTTT. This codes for CASSRGRGPILNTEAFF.

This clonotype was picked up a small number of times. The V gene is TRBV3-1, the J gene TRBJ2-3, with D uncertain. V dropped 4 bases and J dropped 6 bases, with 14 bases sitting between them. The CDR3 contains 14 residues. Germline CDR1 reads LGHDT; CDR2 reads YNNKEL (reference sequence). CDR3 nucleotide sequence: TGTGCCAGCAGCCCCCCGGACCCCGTGGATACGCAGTATTTT. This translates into CASSPPDPVDTQYF.

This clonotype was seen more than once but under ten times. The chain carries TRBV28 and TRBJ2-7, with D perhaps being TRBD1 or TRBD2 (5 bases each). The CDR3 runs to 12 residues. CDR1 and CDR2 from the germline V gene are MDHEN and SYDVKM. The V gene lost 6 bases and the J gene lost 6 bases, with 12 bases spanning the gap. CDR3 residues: CASSSRGVEQYF. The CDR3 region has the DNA TGTGCCAGCAGCTCACGAGGGGTCGAGCAGTACTTC.

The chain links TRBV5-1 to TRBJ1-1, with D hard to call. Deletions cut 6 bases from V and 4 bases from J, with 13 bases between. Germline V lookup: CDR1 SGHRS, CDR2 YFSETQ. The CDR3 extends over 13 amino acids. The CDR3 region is CASIDGMSTEAFF. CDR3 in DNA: TGCGCCAGCATTGACGGGATGAGCACTGAAGCTTTCTTT.

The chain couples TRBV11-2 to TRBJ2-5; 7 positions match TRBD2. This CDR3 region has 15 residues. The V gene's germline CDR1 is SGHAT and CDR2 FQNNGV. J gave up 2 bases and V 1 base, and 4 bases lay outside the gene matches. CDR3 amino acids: CASSLGSGNQETQYF. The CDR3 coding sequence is TGTGCCAGCAGCTTAGGGAGCGGGAATCAAGAGACCCAGTACTTC. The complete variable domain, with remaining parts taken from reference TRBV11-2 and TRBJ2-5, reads EAGVAQSPRYKIIEKRQSVAFWCNPISGHATLYWYQQILGQGPKLLIQFQNNGVVDDSQLPKDRFSAERLKGVDSTLKIQPAKLEDSAVYLCASSLGSGNQETQYFGPGTRLLVL.

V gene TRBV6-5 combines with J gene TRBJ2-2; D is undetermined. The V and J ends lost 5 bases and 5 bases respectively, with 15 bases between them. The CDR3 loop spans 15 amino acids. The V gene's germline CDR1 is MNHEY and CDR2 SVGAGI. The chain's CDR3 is CASSTRLGSTGELFF. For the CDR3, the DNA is TGTGCCAGCAGTACACGGTTGGGCAGTACCGGGGAGCTGTTTTTT.

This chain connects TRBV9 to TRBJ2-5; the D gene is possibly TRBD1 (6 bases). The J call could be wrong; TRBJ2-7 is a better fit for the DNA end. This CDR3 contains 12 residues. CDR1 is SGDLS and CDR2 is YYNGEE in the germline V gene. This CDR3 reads CASSGASLEQYF. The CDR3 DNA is TGTGCCAGTTCAGGGGCCTCCCTCGAGCAGTACTTC.

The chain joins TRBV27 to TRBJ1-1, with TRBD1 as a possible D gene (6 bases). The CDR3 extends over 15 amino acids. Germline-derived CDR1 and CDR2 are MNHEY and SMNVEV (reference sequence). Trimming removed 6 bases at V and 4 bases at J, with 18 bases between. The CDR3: CASRSTGYGITEAFF. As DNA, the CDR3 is TGTGCCAGCAGATCAACAGGGTACGGAATCACTGAAGCTTTCTTT.

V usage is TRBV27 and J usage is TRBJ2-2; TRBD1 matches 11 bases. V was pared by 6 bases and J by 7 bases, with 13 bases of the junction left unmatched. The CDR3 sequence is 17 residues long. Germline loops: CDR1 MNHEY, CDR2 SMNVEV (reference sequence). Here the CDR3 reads CASSYGQGAGVVGELFF. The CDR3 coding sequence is TGTGCCAGCAGCTATGGACAGGGGGCAGGAGTGGTCGGGGAGCTGTTTTTT.

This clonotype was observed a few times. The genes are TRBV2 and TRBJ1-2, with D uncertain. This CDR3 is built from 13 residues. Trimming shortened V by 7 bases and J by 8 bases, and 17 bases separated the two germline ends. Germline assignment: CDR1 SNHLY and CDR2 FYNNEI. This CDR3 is CASIPRTFRGYTF. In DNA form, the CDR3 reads TGTGCCAGCATTCCCAGGACCTTTCGGGGCTACACCTTC. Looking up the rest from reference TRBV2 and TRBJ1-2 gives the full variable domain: EPEVTQTPSHQVTQMGQEVILRCVPISNHLYFYWYRQILGQKVEFLVSFYNNEISEKSEIFDDQFSVERPDGSNFTLKIRSTKLEDSAMYFCASIPRTFRGYTFGSGTRLTVV.

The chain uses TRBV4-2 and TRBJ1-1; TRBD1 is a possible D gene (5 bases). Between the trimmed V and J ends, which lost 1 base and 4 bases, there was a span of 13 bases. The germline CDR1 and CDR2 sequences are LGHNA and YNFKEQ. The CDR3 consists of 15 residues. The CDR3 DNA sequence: TGTGCCAGCAGCCAAGGATCGGGGGGGATCACTGAAGCTTTCTTT. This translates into CASSQGSGGITEAFF.

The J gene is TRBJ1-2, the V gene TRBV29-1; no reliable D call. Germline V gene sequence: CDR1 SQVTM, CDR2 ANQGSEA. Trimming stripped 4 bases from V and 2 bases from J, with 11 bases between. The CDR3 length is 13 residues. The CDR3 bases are TGCAGCGTTGCCCGGACCTCCAACTATGGCTACACCTTC. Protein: CSVARTSNYGYTF.

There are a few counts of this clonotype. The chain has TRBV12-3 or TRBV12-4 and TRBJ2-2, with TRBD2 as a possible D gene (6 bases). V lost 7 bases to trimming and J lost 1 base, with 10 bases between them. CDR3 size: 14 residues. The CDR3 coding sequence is TGTGCCAGCACCCTCGGGGGGAACACCGGGGAGCTGTTTTTT. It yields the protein CASTLGGNTGELFF.

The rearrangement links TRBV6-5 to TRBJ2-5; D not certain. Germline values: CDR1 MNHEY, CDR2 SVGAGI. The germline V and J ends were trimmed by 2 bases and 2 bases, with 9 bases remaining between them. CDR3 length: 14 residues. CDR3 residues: CASSYGESQETQYF. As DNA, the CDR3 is TGTGCCAGCAGTTACGGGGAATCTCAAGAGACCCAGTACTTC.

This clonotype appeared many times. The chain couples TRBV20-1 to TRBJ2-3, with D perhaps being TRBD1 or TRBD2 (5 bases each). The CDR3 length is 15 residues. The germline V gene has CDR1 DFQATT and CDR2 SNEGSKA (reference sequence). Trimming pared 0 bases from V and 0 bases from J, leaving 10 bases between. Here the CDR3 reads CSARDHRDSTDTQYF. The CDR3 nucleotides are TGCAGTGCTAGAGATCACCGGGACAGCACAGATACGCAGTATTTT.

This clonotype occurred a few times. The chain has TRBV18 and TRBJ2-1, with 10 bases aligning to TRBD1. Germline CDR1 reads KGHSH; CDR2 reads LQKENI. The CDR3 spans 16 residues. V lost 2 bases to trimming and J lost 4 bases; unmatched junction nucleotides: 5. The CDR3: CASSPRGQGLYNEQFF. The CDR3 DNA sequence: TGTGCCAGCTCACCAAGGGGACAGGGGTTATACAATGAGCAGTTCTTC.

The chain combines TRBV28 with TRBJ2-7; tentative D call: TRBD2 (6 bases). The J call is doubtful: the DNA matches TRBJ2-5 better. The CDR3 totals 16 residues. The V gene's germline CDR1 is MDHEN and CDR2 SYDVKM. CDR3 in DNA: TGTGCCAGCAGCCTTATGGCCACGGCGCGGGGAGAGACCCAGTACTTC. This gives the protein CASSLMATARGETQYF.

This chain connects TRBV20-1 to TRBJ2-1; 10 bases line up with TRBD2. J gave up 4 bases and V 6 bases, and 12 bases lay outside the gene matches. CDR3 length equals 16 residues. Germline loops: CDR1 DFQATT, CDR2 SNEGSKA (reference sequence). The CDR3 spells CSATTPTSGYYNEQFF. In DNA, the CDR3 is TGCAGTGCCACTACACCGACTAGCGGGTATTACAATGAGCAGTTCTTC.

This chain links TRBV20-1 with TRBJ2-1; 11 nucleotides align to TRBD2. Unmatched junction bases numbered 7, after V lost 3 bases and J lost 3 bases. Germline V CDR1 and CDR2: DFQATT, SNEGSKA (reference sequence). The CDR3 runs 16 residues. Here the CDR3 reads CSASGTSGSFYNEQFF. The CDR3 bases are TGCAGTGCTAGCGGGACTAGCGGTTCCTTCTACAATGAGCAGTTCTTC.

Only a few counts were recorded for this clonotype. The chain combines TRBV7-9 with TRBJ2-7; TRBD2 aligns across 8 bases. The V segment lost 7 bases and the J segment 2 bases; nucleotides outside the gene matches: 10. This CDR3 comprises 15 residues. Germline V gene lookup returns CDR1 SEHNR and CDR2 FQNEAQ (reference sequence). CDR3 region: CASNTGRERTYEQYF. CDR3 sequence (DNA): TGTGCCAGCAATACCGGGAGGGAGAGGACCTACGAGCAGTACTTC.

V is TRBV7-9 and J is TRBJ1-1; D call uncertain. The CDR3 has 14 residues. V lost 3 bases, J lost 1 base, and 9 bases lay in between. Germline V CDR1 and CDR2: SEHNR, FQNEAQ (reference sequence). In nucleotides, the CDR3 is TGTGCCAGCAGCTTCATGGGCAAGAACACTGAAGCTTTCTTT. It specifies CASSFMGKNTEAFF. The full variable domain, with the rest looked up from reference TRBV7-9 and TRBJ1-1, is DTGVSQNPRHKITKRGQNVTFRCDPISEHNRLYWYRQTLGQGPEFLTYFQNEAQLEKSRLLSDRFSAERPKGSFSTLEIQRTEQGDSAMYLCASSFMGKNTEAFFGQGTRLTVV.

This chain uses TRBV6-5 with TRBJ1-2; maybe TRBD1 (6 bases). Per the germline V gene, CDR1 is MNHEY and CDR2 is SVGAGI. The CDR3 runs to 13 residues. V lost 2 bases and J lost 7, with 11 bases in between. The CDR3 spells CASSYGRGRGYTF. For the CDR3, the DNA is TGTGCCAGCAGTTACGGCAGGGGTCGTGGCTACACCTTC.

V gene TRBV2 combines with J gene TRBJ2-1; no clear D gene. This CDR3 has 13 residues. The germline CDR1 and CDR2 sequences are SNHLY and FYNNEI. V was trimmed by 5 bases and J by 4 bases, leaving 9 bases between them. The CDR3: CASSPIVYNEQFF. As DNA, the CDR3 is TGTGCCAGCAGTCCCATAGTATACAATGAGCAGTTCTTC.

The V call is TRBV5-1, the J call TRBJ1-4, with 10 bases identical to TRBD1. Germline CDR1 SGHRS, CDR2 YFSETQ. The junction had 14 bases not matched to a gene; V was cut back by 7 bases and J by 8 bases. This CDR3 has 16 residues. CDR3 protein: CASYGTGAIMTEKLFF. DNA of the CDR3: TGCGCCAGCTACGGGACAGGGGCTATAATGACGGAAAAACTGTTTTTT.

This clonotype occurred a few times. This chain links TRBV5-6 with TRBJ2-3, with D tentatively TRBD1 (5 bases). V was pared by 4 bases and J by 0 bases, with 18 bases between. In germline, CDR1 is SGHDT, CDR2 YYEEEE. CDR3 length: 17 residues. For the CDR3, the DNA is TGTGCCAGCAGCCGGCTGGACACGGGCTTGAGCACAGATACGCAGTATTTT. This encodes CASSRLDTGLSTDTQYF.

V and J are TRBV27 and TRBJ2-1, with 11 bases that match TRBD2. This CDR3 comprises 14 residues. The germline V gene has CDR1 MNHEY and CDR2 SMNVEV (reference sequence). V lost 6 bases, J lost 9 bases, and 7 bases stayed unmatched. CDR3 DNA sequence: TGTGCCAGCAGGGTAGCGGGGGGGTTCTTTGAGCAGTTCTTC. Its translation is CASRVAGGFFEQFF.